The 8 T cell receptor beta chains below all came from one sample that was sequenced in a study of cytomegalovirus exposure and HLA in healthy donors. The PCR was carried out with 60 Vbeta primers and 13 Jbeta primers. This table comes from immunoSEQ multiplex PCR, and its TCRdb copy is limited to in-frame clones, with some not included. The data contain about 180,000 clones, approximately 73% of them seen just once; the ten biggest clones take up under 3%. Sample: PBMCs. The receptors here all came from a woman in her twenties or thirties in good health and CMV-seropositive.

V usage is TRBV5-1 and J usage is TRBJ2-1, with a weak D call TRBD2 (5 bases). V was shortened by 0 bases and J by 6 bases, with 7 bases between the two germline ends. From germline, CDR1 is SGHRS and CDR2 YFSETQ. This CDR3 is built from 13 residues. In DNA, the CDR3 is TGCGCCAGCAGCTTGGGGACTGGCAATGAGCAGTTCTTC. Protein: CASSLGTGNEQFF.

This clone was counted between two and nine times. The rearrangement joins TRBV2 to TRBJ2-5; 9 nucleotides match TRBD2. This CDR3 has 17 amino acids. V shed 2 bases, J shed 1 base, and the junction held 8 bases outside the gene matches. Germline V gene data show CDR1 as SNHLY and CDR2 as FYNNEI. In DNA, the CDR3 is TGTGCCAGCAGTGAAAATATGCTAGCGGGGCCCCAAGAGACCCAGTACTTC. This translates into CASSENMLAGPQETQYF.

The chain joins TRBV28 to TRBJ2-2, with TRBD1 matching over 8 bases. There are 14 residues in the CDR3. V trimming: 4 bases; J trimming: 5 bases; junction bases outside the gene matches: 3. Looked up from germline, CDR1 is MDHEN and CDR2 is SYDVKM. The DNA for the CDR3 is TGTGCCAGCAGTTACAACAGGGGGACCGGGGAGCTGTTTTTT. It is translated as CASSYNRGTGELFF.

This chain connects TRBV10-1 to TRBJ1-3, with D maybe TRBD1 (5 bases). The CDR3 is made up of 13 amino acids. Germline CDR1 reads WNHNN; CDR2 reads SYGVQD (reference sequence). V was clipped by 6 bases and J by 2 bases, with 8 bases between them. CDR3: CASSLTAGNTIYF. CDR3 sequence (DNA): TGCGCCAGCAGCCTGACAGCTGGAAACACCATATATTTT.

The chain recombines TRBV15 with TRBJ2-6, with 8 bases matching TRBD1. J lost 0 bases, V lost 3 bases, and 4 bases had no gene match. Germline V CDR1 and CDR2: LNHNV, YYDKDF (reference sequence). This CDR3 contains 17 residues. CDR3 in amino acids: CATSRGDRFSGANVLTF. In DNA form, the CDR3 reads TGTGCCACCAGCAGGGGGGACAGGTTCTCTGGGGCCAACGTCCTGACTTTC.

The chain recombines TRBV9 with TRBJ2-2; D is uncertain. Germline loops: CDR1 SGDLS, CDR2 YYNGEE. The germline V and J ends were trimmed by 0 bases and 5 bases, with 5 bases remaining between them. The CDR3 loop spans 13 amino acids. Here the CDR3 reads CASSVVQTGELFF. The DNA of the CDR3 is TGTGCCAGCAGCGTAGTTCAGACCGGGGAGCTGTTTTTT.

This CDR3 reads CASSLGQAETQYF. The DNA of the CDR3 is TGTGCCAGCAGCCTAGGGCAGGCGGAGACCCAGTACTTC. J is TRBJ2-5 and V is TRBV7-2; D unresolved. From germline, CDR1 is SGHTA and CDR2 FQGNSA. With 5 bases removed from V and 5 bases from J, the gap between germline ends came to 12 bases. The CDR3 extends over 13 amino acids.

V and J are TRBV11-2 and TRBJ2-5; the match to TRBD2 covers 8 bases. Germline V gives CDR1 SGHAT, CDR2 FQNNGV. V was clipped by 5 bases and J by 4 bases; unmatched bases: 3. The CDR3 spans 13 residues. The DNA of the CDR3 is TGTGCCAGCAGCGCGGGGGGCAGAGAGACCCAGTACTTC. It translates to CASSAGGRETQYF. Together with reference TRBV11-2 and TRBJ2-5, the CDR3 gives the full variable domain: EAGVAQSPRYKIIEKRQSVAFWCNPISGHATLYWYQQILGQGPKLLIQFQNNGVVDDSQLPKDRFSAERLKGVDSTLKIQPAKLEDSAVYLCASSAGGRETQYFGPGTRLLVL.